Listed below are T cell receptor beta chains from one sample, sequenced in a study of control samples from healthy donors and cancer patients. The repertoire was sequenced with immunoSEQ multiplex PCR; TCRdb's copy has only in-frame clones and lacks some. This table has roughly 120,000 clones, roughly 92% appearing once. The sample was blood. The receptors stem from a woman aged 18-29 years in good health. Both conserved end residues are part of each CDR3. The order of the fields is D gene, V gene, clone size, J gene, CDR3 DNA, CDR3 protein. D genes are given only for firm matches. Not all rows give a size; the values are once, few, many and, for expanded clones, a class.

TRBD1	TRBV19	-	TRBJ2-1	TGTGCCAGTAGCTTTCGGGACAGCAACTACAATGAGCAGTTCTTC	CASSFRDSNYNEQFF
-	TRBV29-1	-	TRBJ2-7	TGCAGCGTCCAGAGTGGGCCTTACGAGCAGTACTTC	CSVQSGPYEQYF
-	TRBV4-3	once	TRBJ1-1	TGCGCCAGCAGCCTGACAGCGAACACTGAAGCTTTCTTT	CASSLTANTEAFF
TRBD1	TRBV2	-	TRBJ1-1	TGTGCCAGCCGCCAGGGGGCGCGGGGCACTGAAGCTTTCTTT	CASRQGARGTEAFF
-	TRBV20-1	-	TRBJ1-1	TGCAGTATTAACAGGGCGGGGGGAGCTTTCTTT	CSINRAGGAFF
-	TRBV7-2	-	TRBJ2-5	TGTGCCAGCAGCTTAGGCTGGGGGGCCAAAGAGACCCAGTACTTC	CASSLGWGAKETQYF
-	TRBV7-2	-	TRBJ2-1	TGTGCCAGCAGCTTAGCGGGGGGCCCCAATGAGCAGTTCTTC	CASSLAGGPNEQFF
-	TRBV6-2/TRBV6-3	-	TRBJ1-2	TGTGCCAGCAGTTACTCGTGGCAGCACGACTATGGCTACACCTTC	CASSYSWQHDYGYTF
TRBD2	TRBV3-1/TRBV3-2	once	TRBJ2-1	TGTGCCAGCAGGGATACTAGCGGGGGGCGGAATGAGCAGTTCTTC	CASRDTSGGRNEQFF
-	TRBV28	-	TRBJ2-4	TGTGCCAGCAGTTTCTTCGGAGCCAAAAACATTCAGTACTTC	CASSFFGAKNIQYF
TRBD2	TRBV28	-	TRBJ2-5	TGTGCCAGCAGTTTGCTAGCGGAAACACAAGAGACCCAGTACTTC	CASSLLAETQETQYF
-	TRBV24-1	-	TRBJ2-5	TGTGCCACCAGTTCTGCCAGGGTAGGGGAGACCCAGTACTTC	CATSSARVGETQYF
-	TRBV9	-	TRBJ1-3	TGTGCCAGCAGCGTACCAGGGTGGGGAAACACCATATATTTT	CASSVPGWGNTIYF
-	TRBV4-3	-	TRBJ2-3	TGCGCCAGCAGCCAAGACCTAGCCTTAAATACGCAGTATTTT	CASSQDLALNTQYF
TRBD1	TRBV28	-	TRBJ1-5	TGTGCCAGCAGTTTTATGCTAATGGTAAATAGACAGGGATTAGTTAGCAATCAGCCCCAGCATTTT	CASSFMLMVNRQGLVSNQPQHF
TRBD2	TRBV15	-	TRBJ2-7	TGTGCCACCAGCAGTGAGGCTCCGGGACTAGCCTTCCACGAGCAGTACTTC	CATSSEAPGLAFHEQYF
TRBD1	TRBV4-2	-	TRBJ2-3	TGTGCCAGCAGCCCAGGGAGGACAGGGTATACAGATACGCAGTATTTT	CASSPGRTGYTDTQYF
TRBD2	TRBV6-6	-	TRBJ2-3	TGTGCCAGCAGTCTGCGCCGTTCGGGACTAGCGGGGGGCACAGATACGCAGTATTTT	CASSLRRSGLAGGTDTQYF
TRBD1	TRBV7-6	-	TRBJ1-1	TGTGCCAGCATCCCAGGGTTGGGACAGGGCTGGGACACTGAAGCTTTCTTT	CASIPGLGQGWDTEAFF
TRBD1	TRBV28	-	TRBJ1-4	TGTGCCAGCAGTTCGCCGACAGGGCGGGATGAAAAACTGTTTTTT	CASSSPTGRDEKLFF
-	TRBV5-6	-	TRBJ1-1	TGTGCCAGCAGCTACGGCCTGAACACTGAAGCTTTCTTT	CASSYGLNTEAFF
-	TRBV9	-	TRBJ2-5	TGTGCCAGCAGCGTAGCCAAGGGGCAAGAGACCCAGTACTTC	CASSVAKGQETQYF
TRBD1	TRBV6-4	-	TRBJ1-1	TGTGCCAGCAGTGAGGGACAGGGGAACACTGAAGCTTTCTTT	CASSEGQGNTEAFF
TRBD1	TRBV3-1/TRBV3-2	few	TRBJ1-2	TGTGCCAGCAGCCAAGAAGAGACAGGGATTTGGTATGGCTACACCTTC	CASSQEETGIWYGYTF
-	TRBV3-1/TRBV3-2	-	TRBJ1-1	TGTGCCAGCAGCCAACAGGGTTGGAACACTGAAGCTTTCTTT	CASSQQGWNTEAFF
-	TRBV24-1	-	TRBJ2-7	TGTGCCACCAGTGATTTGAAAGGACAAAGGGGCTCCTACGAGCAGTACTTC	CATSDLKGQRGSYEQYF
TRBD2	TRBV7-2	-	TRBJ2-2	TGTGCCAGCAGCTTAGTCCCGACTAGCGTTAACGGGGAGCTGTTTTTT	CASSLVPTSVNGELFF
-	TRBV28	-	TRBJ1-1	TGTGCCAGCAGTTTAACCGGGCTACTGAACACTGAAGCTTTCTTT	CASSLTGLLNTEAFF
-	TRBV19	-	TRBJ1-3	TGTGCCAGTAGTATAGTTAACGGCGGCCTGGACACCATATATTTT	CASSIVNGGLDTIYF
-	TRBV5-6	-	TRBJ2-1	TGTGCCAGCAGCTTATTAGGCCTGGATGAGCAGTTCTTC	CASSLLGLDEQFF
TRBD2	TRBV7-6	-	TRBJ2-7	TGTGCCAGCAGCCCTGGGGCGGGAGATGGGGCCTACGAGCAGTACTTC	CASSPGAGDGAYEQYF
-	TRBV24-1	-	TRBJ2-6	TGTGCCACCAGTGATTCCAGGGCTGGTGGGGCCAACGTCCTGACTTTC	CATSDSRAGGANVLTF
TRBD2	TRBV28	-	TRBJ2-2	TGTGCCAGCAGTTGGCCTCTAGCGGGAGAGACCCCGAACACCGGGGAGCTGTTTTTT	CASSWPLAGETPNTGELFF
-	TRBV3-1/TRBV3-2	once	TRBJ1-2	TGTGCCAGCAGCCAAGTTCTACAGGGTCATATTGGTGGCTACACCTTC	CASSQVLQGHIGGYTF
-	TRBV3-1/TRBV3-2	once	TRBJ2-7	TGTGCCAGCAGTCAAGCTTTATCGGGTTCTTCCGCCTACGAGCAGTACTTC	CASSQALSGSSAYEQYF
-	TRBV28	-	TRBJ2-2	TGTGCCAGCAGTTTATACTCTACCAGCACGAAGGTAGTCGGGGAGCTGTTTTTT	CASSLYSTSTKVVGELFF
-	TRBV9	once	TRBJ2-2	TGTGCCAGCAGCGTAGTGCTCCGACCGTCCGACGGGGAGCTGTTTTTT	CASSVVLRPSDGELFF
TRBD2	TRBV28	-	TRBJ2-7	TGTGCCAGCAGTGATGGACTAGCGGCTTACGAGCAGTACTTC	CASSDGLAAYEQYF
-	TRBV3-1/TRBV3-2	-	TRBJ2-5	TGTGCCAGCAGCCGCAGGACCTTACAAGAGACCCAGTACTTC	CASSRRTLQETQYF
TRBD1	TRBV28	-	TRBJ1-2	TGTGCCAGCCACAAACAGGGGATAAACTATGGCTACACCTTC	CASHKQGINYGYTF
TRBD1	TRBV6-1	-	TRBJ2-7	TGTGCCAGCAGTGAAGTGAAAGGGGGCGCGTTCTACGAGCAGTACTTC	CASSEVKGGAFYEQYF
TRBD1	TRBV6-2/TRBV6-3	-	TRBJ2-3	TGTGCCAGCAGTGCATGGACAGGGGGAGACACAGATACGCAGTATTTT	CASSAWTGGDTDTQYF
-	TRBV5-4	-	TRBJ1-2	TGTGCCAGCAGGTCACAGGTTCTCCAGGGGGGCTACACCTTC	CASRSQVLQGGYTF
TRBD1	TRBV6-2/TRBV6-3	-	TRBJ2-7	TGTGCCAGCAGTTGGACAGGGACGACCTACGAGCAGTACTTC	CASSWTGTTYEQYF
-	TRBV11-2	-	TRBJ2-5	TGTGCCAGCAGCTTAGTAGAGACCCAGTACTTC	CASSLVETQYF
-	TRBV27	-	TRBJ2-5	TGTGCCAGCAGTTTATTGGGGACCCAGTACTTC	CASSLLGTQYF
TRBD1	TRBV19	-	TRBJ1-5	TGTGCCAGTAGTATAGGGTACAGGGGAAATCAGCCCCAGCATTTT	CASSIGYRGNQPQHF
-	TRBV3-1/TRBV3-2	-	TRBJ2-2	TGTGCCAGCAGCCTCCGAACCGGGGAGCTGTTTTTT	CASSLRTGELFF
-	TRBV28	-	TRBJ2-1	TGTGCCAGCAGTTTCCCCGGGACGGTGAGCTCCTACAATGAGCAGTTCTTC	CASSFPGTVSSYNEQFF
TRBD1	TRBV7-2	-	TRBJ1-2	TGTGCCAGCAGCCAGACCCCTGGGACAGTGCAAAACTATGGCTACACCTTC	CASSQTPGTVQNYGYTF
TRBD1	TRBV12-3/TRBV12-4	-	TRBJ1-2	TGTGCCAGCAGTTCGGACAGGGGGCTTGGCTACACCTTC	CASSSDRGLGYTF
TRBD1	TRBV25-1	-	TRBJ1-5	TGTGCCAGTCCCCCGGGACAGGGGGCTTTTGTAAGCAATCAGCCCCAGCATTTT	CASPPGQGAFVSNQPQHF
-	TRBV21-1	-	TRBJ2-6	TGTGCCAGCGGGCGGACTAGCGGGAACCTCAAACCTGGGGCCAACGTCCTGACTTTC	CASGRTSGNLKPGANVLTF
-	TRBV4-2	-	TRBJ2-7	TGTGCCAGCAGCCAACCTTCCTACGAGCAGTACTTC	CASSQPSYEQYF